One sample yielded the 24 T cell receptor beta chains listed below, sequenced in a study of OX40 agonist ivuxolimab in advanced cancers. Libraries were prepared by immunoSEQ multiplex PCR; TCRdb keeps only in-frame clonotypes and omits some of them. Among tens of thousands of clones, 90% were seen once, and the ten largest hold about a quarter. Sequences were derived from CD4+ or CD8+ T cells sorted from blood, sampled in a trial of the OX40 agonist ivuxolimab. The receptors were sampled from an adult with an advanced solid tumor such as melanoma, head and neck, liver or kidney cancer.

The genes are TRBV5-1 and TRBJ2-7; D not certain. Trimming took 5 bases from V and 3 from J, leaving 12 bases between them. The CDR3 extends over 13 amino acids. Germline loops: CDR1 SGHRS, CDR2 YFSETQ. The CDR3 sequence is CASRASSFYEQYF. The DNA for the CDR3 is TGCGCCAGCAGGGCCTCCTCCTTCTACGAGCAGTACTTC.

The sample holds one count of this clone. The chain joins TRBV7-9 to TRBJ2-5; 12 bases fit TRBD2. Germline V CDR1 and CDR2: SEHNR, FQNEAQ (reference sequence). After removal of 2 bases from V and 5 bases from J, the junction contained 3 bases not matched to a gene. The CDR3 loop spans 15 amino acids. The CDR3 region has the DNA TGTGCCAGCAGCTTAAGACTAGCGGGAGATGAGACCCAGTACTTC. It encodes CASSLRLAGDETQYF.

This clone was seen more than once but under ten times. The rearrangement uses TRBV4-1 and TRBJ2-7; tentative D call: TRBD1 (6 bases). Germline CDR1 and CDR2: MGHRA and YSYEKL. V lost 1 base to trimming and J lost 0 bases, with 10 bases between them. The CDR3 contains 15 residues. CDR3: CASSQVDRSSYEQYF. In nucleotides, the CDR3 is TGCGCCAGCAGCCAAGTCGACAGGAGCTCCTACGAGCAGTACTTC.

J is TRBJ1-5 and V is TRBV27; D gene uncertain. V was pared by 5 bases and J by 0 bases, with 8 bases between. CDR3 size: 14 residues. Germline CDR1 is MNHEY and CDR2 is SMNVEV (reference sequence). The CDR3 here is CASSEQNSNQPQHF. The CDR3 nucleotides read TGTGCCAGCAGTGAACAAAATAGCAATCAGCCCCAGCATTTT.

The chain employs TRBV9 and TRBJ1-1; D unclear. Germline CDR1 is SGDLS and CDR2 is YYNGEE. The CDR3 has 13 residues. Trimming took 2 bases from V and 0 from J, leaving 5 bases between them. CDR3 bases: TGTGCCAGCAGCGTTTCCTTGAACACTGAAGCTTTCTTT. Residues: CASSVSLNTEAFF. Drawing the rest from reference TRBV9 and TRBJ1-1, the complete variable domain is DSGVTQTPKHLITATGQRVTLRCSPRSGDLSVYWYQQSLDQGLQFLIQYYNGEERAKGNILERFSAQQFPDLHSELNLSSLELGDSALYFCASSVSLNTEAFFGQGTRLTVV.

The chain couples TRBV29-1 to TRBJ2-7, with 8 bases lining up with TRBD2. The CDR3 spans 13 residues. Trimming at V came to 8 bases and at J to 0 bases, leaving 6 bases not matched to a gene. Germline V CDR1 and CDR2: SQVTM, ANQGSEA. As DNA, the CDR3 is TGCAGCCCCGCCGGGGGGGCCTCCTACGAGCAGTACTTC. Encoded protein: CSPAGGASYEQYF.

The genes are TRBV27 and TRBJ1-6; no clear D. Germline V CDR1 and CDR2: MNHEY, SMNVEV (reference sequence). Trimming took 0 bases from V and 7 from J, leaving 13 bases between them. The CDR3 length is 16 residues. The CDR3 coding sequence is TGTGCCAGCAGTTTATCGAGACAATCGGGAAATTCACCCCTCCACTTT. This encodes CASSLSRQSGNSPLHF.

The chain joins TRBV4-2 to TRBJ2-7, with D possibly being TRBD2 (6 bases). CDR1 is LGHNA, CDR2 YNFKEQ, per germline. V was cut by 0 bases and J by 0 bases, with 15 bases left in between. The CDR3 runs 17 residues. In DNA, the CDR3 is TGTGCCAGCAGCCAAGAATTTGAGGGAGGCGTCTCCTACGAGCAGTACTTC. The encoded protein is CASSQEFEGGVSYEQYF.

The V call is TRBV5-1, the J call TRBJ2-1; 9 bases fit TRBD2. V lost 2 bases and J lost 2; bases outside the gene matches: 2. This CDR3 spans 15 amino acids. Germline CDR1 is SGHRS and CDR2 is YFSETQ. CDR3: CASSFSGSAYNEQFF. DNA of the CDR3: TGCGCCAGCAGCTTTAGCGGGAGCGCCTACAATGAGCAGTTCTTC.

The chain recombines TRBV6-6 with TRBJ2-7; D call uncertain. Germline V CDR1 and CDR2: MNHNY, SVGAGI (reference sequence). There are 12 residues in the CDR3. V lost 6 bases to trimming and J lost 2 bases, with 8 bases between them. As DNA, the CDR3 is TGTGCCAGCAGCCCTGGGGCCTACGAGCAGTACTTC. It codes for CASSPGAYEQYF.

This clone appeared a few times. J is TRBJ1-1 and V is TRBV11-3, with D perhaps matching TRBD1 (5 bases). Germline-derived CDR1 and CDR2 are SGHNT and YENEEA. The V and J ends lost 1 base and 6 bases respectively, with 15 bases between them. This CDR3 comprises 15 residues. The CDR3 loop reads CASSLGGRVIAEAFF. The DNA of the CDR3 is TGTGCCAGCAGCTTAGGCGGCAGGGTAATCGCTGAAGCTTTCTTT.

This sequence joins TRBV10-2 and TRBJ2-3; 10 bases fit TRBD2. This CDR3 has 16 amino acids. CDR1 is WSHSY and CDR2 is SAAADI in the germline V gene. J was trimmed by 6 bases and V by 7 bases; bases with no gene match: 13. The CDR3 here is CASKRTSGPTVDTQYF. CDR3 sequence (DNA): TGCGCCAGCAAACGGACTAGCGGCCCAACGGTTGATACGCAGTATTTT.

The CDR3 bases are TGTGCCATCAGTGATGGCGGGAGGTCCTACGAGCAGTACTTC. Protein: CAISDGGRSYEQYF. This chain connects TRBV10-3 to TRBJ2-7; the match to TRBD2 covers 8 bases. The CDR3 covers 14 residues. The germline CDR1 and CDR2 sequences are ENHRY and SYGVKD. V shed 3 bases, J shed 1 base, and the junction held 2 bases outside the gene matches.

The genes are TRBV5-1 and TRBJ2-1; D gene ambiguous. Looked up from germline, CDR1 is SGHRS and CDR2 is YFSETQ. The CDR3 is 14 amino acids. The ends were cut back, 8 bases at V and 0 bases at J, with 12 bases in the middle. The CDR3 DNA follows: TGCGCCAGTACACAGTACAGCTCCTACAATGAGCAGTTCTTC. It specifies CASTQYSSYNEQFF.

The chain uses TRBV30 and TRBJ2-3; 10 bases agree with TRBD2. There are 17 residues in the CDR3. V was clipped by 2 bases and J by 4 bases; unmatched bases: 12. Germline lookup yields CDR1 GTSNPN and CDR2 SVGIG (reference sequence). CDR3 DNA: TGTGCCTGGAGTCCCTGGACCCTAGCGGGGGTTTCAGATACGCAGTATTTT. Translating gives CAWSPWTLAGVSDTQYF.

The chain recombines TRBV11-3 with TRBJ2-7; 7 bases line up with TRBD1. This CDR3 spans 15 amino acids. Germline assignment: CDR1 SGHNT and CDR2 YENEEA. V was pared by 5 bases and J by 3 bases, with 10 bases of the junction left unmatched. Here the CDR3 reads CASSPGRGPFYEQYF. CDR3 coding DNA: TGTGCCAGCAGCCCGGGAAGGGGGCCATTCTACGAGCAGTACTTC.

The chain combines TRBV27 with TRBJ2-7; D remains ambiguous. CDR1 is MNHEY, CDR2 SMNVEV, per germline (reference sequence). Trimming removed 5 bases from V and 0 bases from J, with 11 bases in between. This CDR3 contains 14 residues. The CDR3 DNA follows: TGTGCCAGCAGTGTGGGTCTTAGCTCCTACGAGCAGTACTTC. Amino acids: CASSVGLSSYEQYF.

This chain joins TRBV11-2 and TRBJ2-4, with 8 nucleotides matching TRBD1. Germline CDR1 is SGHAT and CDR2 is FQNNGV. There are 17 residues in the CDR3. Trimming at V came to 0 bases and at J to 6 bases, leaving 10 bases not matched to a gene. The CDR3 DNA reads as TGTGCCAGCAGCTTAGATCCGGGACAGGAGATGTTAAACATTCAGTACTTC. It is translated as CASSLDPGQEMLNIQYF. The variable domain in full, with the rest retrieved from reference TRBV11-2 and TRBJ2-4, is EAGVAQSPRYKIIEKRQSVAFWCNPISGHATLYWYQQILGQGPKLLIQFQNNGVVDDSQLPKDRFSAERLKGVDSTLKIQPAKLEDSAVYLCASSLDPGQEMLNIQYFGAGTRLSVL.

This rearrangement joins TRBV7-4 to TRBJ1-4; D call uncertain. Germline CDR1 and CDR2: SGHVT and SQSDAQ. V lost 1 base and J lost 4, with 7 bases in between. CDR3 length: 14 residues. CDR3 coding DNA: TGTGCCAGCAGCTTAGAACCGAATAATGAAAAACTGTTTTTT. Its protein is CASSLEPNNEKLFF.

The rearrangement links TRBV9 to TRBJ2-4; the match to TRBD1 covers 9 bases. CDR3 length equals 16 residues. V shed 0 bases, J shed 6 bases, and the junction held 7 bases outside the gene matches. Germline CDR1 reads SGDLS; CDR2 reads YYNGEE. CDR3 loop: CASSVGGTGTTNIQYF. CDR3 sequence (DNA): TGTGCCAGCAGCGTAGGGGGGACAGGGACCACAAACATTCAGTACTTC.

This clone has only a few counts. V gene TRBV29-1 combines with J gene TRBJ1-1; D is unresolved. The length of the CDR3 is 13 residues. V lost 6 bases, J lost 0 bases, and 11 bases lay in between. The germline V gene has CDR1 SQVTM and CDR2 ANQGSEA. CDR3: CSVFGGMNTEAFF. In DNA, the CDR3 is TGCAGCGTGTTCGGAGGGATGAACACTGAAGCTTTCTTT.

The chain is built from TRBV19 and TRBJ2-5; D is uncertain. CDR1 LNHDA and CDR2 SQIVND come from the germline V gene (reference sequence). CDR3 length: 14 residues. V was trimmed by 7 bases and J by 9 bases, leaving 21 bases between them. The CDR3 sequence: CASNSLGFPGAQYF. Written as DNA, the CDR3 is TGTGCCAGTAACTCATTGGGGTTTCCTGGGGCCCAGTACTTC.

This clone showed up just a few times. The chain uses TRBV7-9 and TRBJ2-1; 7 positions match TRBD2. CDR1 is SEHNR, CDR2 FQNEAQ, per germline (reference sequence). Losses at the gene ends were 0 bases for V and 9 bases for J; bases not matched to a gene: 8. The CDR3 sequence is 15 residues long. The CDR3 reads CASSLARGSHSEQFF. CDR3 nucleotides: TGTGCCAGCAGCTTAGCGCGCGGGAGTCATAGTGAGCAGTTCTTC.

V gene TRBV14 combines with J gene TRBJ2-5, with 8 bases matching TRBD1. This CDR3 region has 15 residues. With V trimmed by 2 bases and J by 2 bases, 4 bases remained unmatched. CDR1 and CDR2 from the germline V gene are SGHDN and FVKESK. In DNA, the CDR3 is TGTGCCAGCAGCCAACGGACAGGGAGGCAAGAGACCCAGTACTTC. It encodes CASSQRTGRQETQYF.